This T cell receptor beta chain is from a study of identical twins. Each CDR3 protein is one row after TCRdb ran MiXCR on the 5' RACE reads. This table has a few hundred thousand distinct CDR3 sequences, around 9.7% appearing once. CDR1 and CDR2 (germline): SNHLY, FYNNEI. The CDR3 runs 15 residues. V lost 8 bases to trimming and J lost 1 base; unmatched junction nucleotides: 10. Study-wide results and limits: Excess sharing between twins was weaker in beta out-of-frame sequences.

On this clonotype: Its antigen is unknown.

Sequenced input: naive T cells sorted from blood. The V call is TRBV2, the J call TRBJ1-1, with TRBD1 matching 7 bases. The sequence was collected from a woman aged 45-65 years in good health. The CDR3 nucleotides are TGTGCCAGCCTAGTCCCGGGACAGAGGAACACTGAAGCTTTCTTT. Protein product: CASLVPGQRNTEAFF.